This T cell receptor beta chain was recovered during a study of T cell responses to AZD1222 COVID-19 vaccine. Study details: Doses given second, at about 4 or about 12 weeks, were pooled. Findings and limits, study-wide: There were repertoire samples only from the period after the peak T cell response. AZD1222 recipients seropositive at baseline numbered only six.

Sequencing used immunoSEQ multiplex PCR; TCRdb keeps in-frame clones, though not all of them. Among about 110,000 clones listed, 88% were seen once. A word on this clone: Its antigen is unknown.

V lost 0 bases and J 0 bases, leaving 18 bases between the germline ends. CDR3 length equals 18 residues. CDR1 is GTSNPN, CDR2 SVGIG, per germline (reference sequence). V gene TRBV30 combines with J gene TRBJ1-3; D not certain. The material was peripheral blood, obtained on day 0 of AZD1222 vaccination. The TCR sequence derives from an adult in good health. The CDR3 nucleotides are TGTGCCTGGAGTGTATGGCCCCGTCTCGGCGGCTCTGGAAACACCATATATTTT. Translating gives CAWSVWPRLGGSGNTIYF.